These 30 T cell receptor beta chains share one sample of origin, sequenced in a study of CD8 T cells in Susac syndrome. Reverse transcription of roughly 0.45 to 1 ug RNA was performed with random hexamers. MiXCR was run by TCRdb on the immunoSEQ multiplex PCR reads, yielding one entry per CDR3 protein. The sample gives around 69,000 distinct CDR3 sequences, approximately 93% of which show up once; 0.45% to 0.55% is in the top ten. The sample taken for sequencing was CD8+ T cells from PBMCs. The receptor set was obtained from a human donor with Susac syndrome.

The J gene is TRBJ1-2, the V gene TRBV9; D gene uncertain. V lost 4 bases to trimming and J lost 0 bases, with 19 bases between them. Germline CDR1 is SGDLS and CDR2 is YYNGEE. The length of the CDR3 is 17 residues. The CDR3 reads CASSSRWRREANYGYTF. The CDR3, as DNA: TGTGCCAGCAGCTCCCGTTGGAGACGAGAAGCTAACTATGGCTACACCTTC.

The V gene is TRBV28, the J gene TRBJ1-6; possible D gene TRBD1, 6 bases. With 8 bases removed from V and 7 bases from J, the gap between germline ends came to 12 bases. This CDR3 spans 13 amino acids. Germline-derived CDR1 and CDR2 are MDHEN and SYDVKM. CDR3 loop: CASEGDINSPLHF. In DNA, the CDR3 is TGTGCCAGCGAGGGGGACATCAATTCACCCCTCCACTTT. The full variable domain, with the rest looked up from reference TRBV28 and TRBJ1-6, is DVKVTQSSRYLVKRTGEKVFLECVQDMDHENMFWYRQDPGLGLRLIYFSYDVKMKEKGDIPEGYSVSREKKERFSLILESASTNQTSMYLCASEGDINSPLHFGNGTRLTVT.

The chain joins TRBV29-1 to TRBJ1-1; D is undetermined. The length of the CDR3 is 12 residues. The V end was cut by 4 bases, the J end by 3 bases, with 9 bases between. Per germline, CDR1 SQVTM and CDR2 ANQGSEA. CDR3 nucleotides: TGCAGCGTTGCCGAATCGTACACTGAAGCTTTCTTT. It is translated as CSVAESYTEAFF.

This rearrangement joins TRBV6-1 to TRBJ2-1; TRBD2 matches 9 bases. V dropped 2 bases and J dropped 9; count of bases not matched to a gene: 8. The CDR3 covers 15 residues. CDR1 MNHNS and CDR2 SASEGT come from the germline V gene. CDR3 protein: CASSERAGGPSEQFF. The CDR3 bases are TGTGCCAGCAGTGAAAGGGCGGGAGGGCCAAGTGAGCAGTTCTTC.

The V gene is TRBV3-1, the J gene TRBJ2-7; no firm D call. This CDR3 comprises 16 residues. Looked up from germline, CDR1 is LGHDT and CDR2 is YNNKEL (reference sequence). V shed 2 bases and J shed 8 bases, with 22 bases lying between them. The CDR3 DNA follows: TGTGCCAGCAGCCAATGGGCCACGACGGACGTCATCCAGCAGTACTTC. Amino acid sequence: CASSQWATTDVIQQYF.

The chain has TRBV3-1 and TRBJ2-1; perhaps TRBD2 as D (7 bases). Trimming pared 6 bases from V and 5 bases from J, leaving 17 bases between. Germline assignment: CDR1 LGHDT and CDR2 YNNKEL (reference sequence). The CDR3 consists of 15 residues. CDR3 bases: TGTGCCAGCAGGGACGCGGGGGCCAGAGACAATGAGCAGTTCTTC. This translates into CASRDAGARDNEQFF.

The chain carries TRBV9 and TRBJ1-1; possibly TRBD1 for D (5 bases). The ends were cut back, 3 bases at V and 5 bases at J, with 8 bases in the middle. The CDR3 runs 12 residues. The germline V gene encodes CDR1 SGDLS and CDR2 YYNGEE. DNA for the CDR3: TGTGCCAGCAGCGCAGGGAATACTGAAGCTTTCTTT. The encoded protein is CASSAGNTEAFF.

This chain connects TRBV10-3 to TRBJ1-2; no reliable D call. The CDR3 loop spans 14 amino acids. Germline CDR1 and CDR2: ENHRY and SYGVKD. V gave up 6 bases and J gave up 3 bases, with 14 bases separating them. CDR3 sequence (DNA): TGTGCCATCAGCCGAAGGTTCCGGTACTATGGCTACACCTTC. Its translation: CAISRRFRYYGYTF.

The rearrangement links TRBV7-9 to TRBJ2-2; 8 bases agree with TRBD1. The CDR3 sequence is 16 residues long. Germline lookup yields CDR1 SEHNR and CDR2 FQNEAQ (reference sequence). The ends lost 4 bases at V and 7 bases at J; junction bases unmatched: 11. CDR3 residues: CASSSLGQGWIGELFF. The CDR3 DNA follows: TGTGCCAGCAGCTCGCTTGGACAGGGATGGATCGGGGAGCTGTTTTTT.

The sample holds one count of this clonotype. The rearrangement links TRBV20-1 to TRBJ2-7; 7 nucleotides match TRBD2. This CDR3 contains 15 residues. Germline V gene data show CDR1 as DFQATT and CDR2 as SNEGSKA (reference sequence). With V trimmed by 5 bases and J by 2 bases, 12 bases remained unmatched. This chain's CDR3 is CSAAGGTPRPYEQYF. The CDR3 nucleotides read TGCAGTGCTGCCGGGGGGACGCCAAGGCCCTACGAGCAGTACTTC.

CDR3 in amino acids: CASSLRTGGGNEQFF. The CDR3 bases are TGTGCCAGCTCACTACGGACAGGGGGCGGAAATGAGCAGTTCTTC. The chain uses TRBV18 and TRBJ2-1, with 11 positions matching TRBD1. The CDR3 totals 15 residues. V trimming: 4 bases; J trimming: 7 bases; junction bases outside the gene matches: 6. Germline V gene lookup returns CDR1 KGHSH and CDR2 LQKENI.

The genes are TRBV5-8 and TRBJ2-7; D may be TRBD2 (5 bases). V was clipped by 9 bases and J by 5 bases, with 18 bases between them. Germline CDR1 SGHTS, CDR2 YDEGEE. This CDR3 spans 13 amino acids. In DNA form, the CDR3 reads TGTGCCATCGACCGGGATTTGGCCGACGAGCAGTACTTC. Protein: CAIDRDLADEQYF.

This chain uses TRBV9 with TRBJ1-4; 7 bases agree with TRBD1. The CDR3 has 15 residues. Per the germline V gene, CDR1 is SGDLS and CDR2 is YYNGEE. Unmatched junction bases numbered 8, after V lost 3 bases and J lost 6 bases. As DNA, the CDR3 is TGTGCCAGCAGCGCACAGGGGCAGTTCGATGAAAAACTGTTTTTT. Protein product: CASSAQGQFDEKLFF.

V usage is TRBV3-1 and J usage is TRBJ2-7, with 8 bases lining up with TRBD1. In germline, CDR1 is LGHDT, CDR2 YNNKEL (reference sequence). The CDR3 contains 14 residues. The V segment lost 4 bases and the J segment 2 bases; nucleotides outside the gene matches: 4. In DNA, the CDR3 is TGTGCCAGCAGCCCCAGACAGGGGACCTACGAGCAGTACTTC. Translated: CASSPRQGTYEQYF.

CDR3 sequence: CAWSALSGSLASTDTQYF. For the CDR3, the DNA is TGTGCCTGGAGCGCTTTGAGCGGGAGTCTTGCTAGCACAGATACGCAGTATTTT. The chain couples TRBV30 to TRBJ2-3; 8 bases agree with TRBD2. The CDR3 contains 18 residues. V trimming: 3 bases; J trimming: 0 bases; junction bases outside the gene matches: 14. CDR1 GTSNPN and CDR2 SVGIG come from the germline V gene (reference sequence).

The rearrangement uses TRBV30 and TRBJ1-2; 8 bases agree with TRBD1. Trimming cost V 5 bases and J 4 bases; bases outside gene matches: 9. From germline, CDR1 is GTSNPN and CDR2 SVGIG (reference sequence). The CDR3 runs to 14 residues. CDR3 nucleotide sequence: TGTGCCTGGGCCTTCGGGGGACAGGTCTATGGCTACACCTTC. Encoded protein: CAWAFGGQVYGYTF.

The chain carries TRBV6-1 and TRBJ1-5; D gene uncertain. Germline V gene data show CDR1 as MNHNS and CDR2 as SASEGT. Trimming shortened V by 1 base and J by 8 bases, and 6 bases separated the two germline ends. The CDR3 contains 12 residues. CDR3: CASSEGSEPQHF. The CDR3 coding sequence is TGTGCCAGCAGTGAAGGGAGCGAGCCCCAGCATTTT.

This clonotype was observed once. The J gene is TRBJ2-3, the V gene TRBV7-9; TRBD2 might be the D (5 bases). There are 17 residues in the CDR3. V was shortened by 5 bases and J by 1 base, with 19 bases between the two germline ends. Per the germline V gene, CDR1 is SEHNR and CDR2 is FQNEAQ (reference sequence). The CDR3: CASSPRTLAIGTDTQYF. The CDR3 DNA sequence: TGTGCCAGCAGCCCACGGACTCTAGCCATAGGCACAGATACGCAGTATTTT.

The chain joins TRBV13 to TRBJ1-1, with D unclear. The V end lost 1 base, the J end lost 9 bases, and 6 bases lay between the germline ends. The CDR3 extends over 11 amino acids. Germline V gene data show CDR1 as PRHDT and CDR2 as FYEKMQ (reference sequence). The CDR3: CASSLENQAFF. CDR3 bases: TGTGCCAGCAGCTTAGAAAACCAAGCTTTCTTT.

V and J are TRBV20-1 and TRBJ2-7, with TRBD2 matching 7 bases. Losses at the gene ends were 3 bases for V and 0 bases for J; bases not matched to a gene: 8. The CDR3 extends over 15 amino acids. The germline V gene encodes CDR1 DFQATT and CDR2 SNEGSKA (reference sequence). This chain's CDR3 is CSASKGLGSSYEQYF. CDR3 bases: TGCAGTGCTAGTAAAGGACTAGGGAGCTCCTACGAGCAGTACTTC.

The rearrangement joins TRBV28 to TRBJ2-1; TRBD2 is a possible D gene (6 bases). Trimming cost V 6 bases and J 14 bases, with 14 bases left between them. The V gene's germline CDR1 is MDHEN and CDR2 SYDVKM. The CDR3 is 11 residues long. This CDR3 is CASSRLEAEFF. The CDR3 DNA is TGTGCCAGCAGCCGACTAGAGGCAGAGTTCTTC.

The CDR3 spells CASSGGQGENTQYF. The CDR3, as DNA: TGTGCCAGCAGCGGGGGACAGGGTGAGAATACGCAGTATTTT. The rearrangement joins TRBV7-6 to TRBJ2-3; 9 bases agree with TRBD1. The J segment lost 7 bases and the V segment lost 5 bases, leaving 7 bases of the junction unmatched. CDR1 and CDR2 (germline): SGHVS, FNYEAQ. This CDR3 has 14 residues.

V and J are TRBV7-9 and TRBJ1-1, with D unclear. V was trimmed by 5 bases and J by 4 bases, leaving 23 bases between them. From germline, CDR1 is SEHNR and CDR2 FQNEAQ (reference sequence). This CDR3 has 17 residues. The CDR3 sequence is CASSNPRSGWKSTEAFF. The CDR3, as DNA: TGTGCCAGCAGCAACCCAAGGTCTGGGTGGAAGAGCACTGAAGCTTTCTTT.

The chain carries TRBV12-3 or TRBV12-4 and TRBJ2-7; 7 bases fit TRBD1. Germline trimming cut 3 bases from V and 9 bases from J; bases unmatched to any gene: 14. There are 15 residues in the CDR3. CDR3 residues: CASSFQAGGLLAQYF. The CDR3 nucleotides read TGTGCCAGCAGTTTTCAGGCAGGGGGTCTATTAGCGCAGTACTTC.

The rearrangement joins TRBV20-1 to TRBJ2-6; D possibly uses TRBD1 or TRBD2 (6 bases each). This CDR3 has 17 residues. Germline V CDR1 and CDR2: DFQATT, SNEGSKA (reference sequence). V was cut by 0 bases and J by 0 bases, with 12 bases left in between. The CDR3 nucleotides are TGCAGTGCTAGAGATCTTTGGGGGGCCTCTGGGGCCAACGTCCTGACTTTC. Its protein is CSARDLWGASGANVLTF.

The CDR3 coding sequence is TGTGCCAGTAGTATAGTTCCAGAGAGCAATCAGCCCCAGCATTTT. Its protein product is CASSIVPESNQPQHF. This rearrangement joins TRBV19 to TRBJ1-5; D not resolved. Germline V lookup: CDR1 LNHDA, CDR2 SQIVND (reference sequence). This CDR3 has 15 amino acids. V was cut by 1 base and J by 1 base, with 8 bases left in between.

This chain links TRBV4-3 with TRBJ2-1, with D tentatively TRBD1 (5 bases). The CDR3 is made up of 13 amino acids. CDR1 and CDR2 from the germline V gene are LGHNA and YSLEER. V was clipped by 2 bases and J by 7 bases, with 9 bases between them. The CDR3 DNA is TGCGCCAGCAGCCAACAGGGATGGAATGAGCAGTTCTTC. Translation: CASSQQGWNEQFF.

This clonotype has more than one count but fewer than ten. The chain has TRBV18 and TRBJ2-7; the D gene is possibly TRBD1 (6 bases). The CDR3 extends over 13 amino acids. Trimming pared 3 bases from V and 0 bases from J, leaving 6 bases between. The germline V gene encodes CDR1 KGHSH and CDR2 LQKENI. CDR3 loop: CASSPGHSYEQYF. The CDR3 nucleotides are TGTGCCAGCTCACCGGGACACTCCTACGAGCAGTACTTC.

The chain recombines TRBV27 with TRBJ2-2, with 8 bases that match TRBD2. This CDR3 comprises 18 residues. V dropped 3 bases and J dropped 8; count of bases not matched to a gene: 17. CDR1 is MNHEY, CDR2 SMNVEV, per germline (reference sequence). The CDR3 coding sequence is TGTGCCAGCAGTTTTGACCCACCGGGGACTAGTCTACCTGGGGAGCTGTTTTTT. This codes for CASSFDPPGTSLPGELFF.

The chain recombines TRBV12-3 or TRBV12-4 with TRBJ2-7, with 10 bases lining up with TRBD2. The V and J ends lost 3 bases and 2 bases, in that order; junction bases with no gene match: 4. The CDR3 extends over 15 amino acids. The CDR3 coding sequence is TGTGCCAGCAGTTTCCGACTAGCGGGCCCCTACGAGCAGTACTTC. As protein: CASSFRLAGPYEQYF.